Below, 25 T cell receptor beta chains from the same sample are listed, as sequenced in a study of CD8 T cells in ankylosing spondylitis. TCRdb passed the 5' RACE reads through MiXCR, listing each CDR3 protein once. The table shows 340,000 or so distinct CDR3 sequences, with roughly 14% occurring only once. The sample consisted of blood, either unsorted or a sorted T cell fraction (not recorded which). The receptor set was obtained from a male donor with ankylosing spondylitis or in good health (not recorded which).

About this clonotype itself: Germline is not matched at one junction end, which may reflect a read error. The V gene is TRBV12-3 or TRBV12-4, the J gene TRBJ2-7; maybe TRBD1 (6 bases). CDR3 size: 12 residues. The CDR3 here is CASSYNRDNEDF. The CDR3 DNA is TGTGCCAGCAGTTACAACCGGGACAATGAGGACTTC.

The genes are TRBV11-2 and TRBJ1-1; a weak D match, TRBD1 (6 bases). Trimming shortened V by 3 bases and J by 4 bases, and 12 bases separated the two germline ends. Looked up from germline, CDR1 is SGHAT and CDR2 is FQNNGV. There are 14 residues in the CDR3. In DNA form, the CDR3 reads TGTGCCAGCAGCTTTCCAGGGGCCCCCACTGAAGCTTTCTTT. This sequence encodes CASSFPGAPTEAFF.

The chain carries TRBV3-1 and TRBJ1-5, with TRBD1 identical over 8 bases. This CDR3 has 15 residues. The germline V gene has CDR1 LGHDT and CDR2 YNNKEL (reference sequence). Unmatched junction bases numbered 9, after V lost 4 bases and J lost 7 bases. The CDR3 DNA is TGTGCCAGCAGCCTAAGGACAGGGCGAGGGCAGCCCCAGCATTTT. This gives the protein CASSLRTGRGQPQHF.

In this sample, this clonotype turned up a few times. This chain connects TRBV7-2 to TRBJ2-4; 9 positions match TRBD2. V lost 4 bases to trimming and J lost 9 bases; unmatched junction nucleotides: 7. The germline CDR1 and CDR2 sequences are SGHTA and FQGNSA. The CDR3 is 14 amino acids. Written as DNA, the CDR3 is TGTGCCAGCAGCTCCTCGGCGGGAGGGAGCATTCAGTACTTC. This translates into CASSSSAGGSIQYF.

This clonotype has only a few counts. This chain's CDR3 is CASRTGGETQYF. CDR3 bases: TGTGCCAGCAGGACAGGGGGGGAGACCCAGTACTTC. The gene calls are TRBV7-8 and TRBJ2-5; 9 bases map to TRBD1. The CDR3 loop spans 12 amino acids. In germline, CDR1 is SGHVS, CDR2 FQNEAQ. V gave up 6 bases and J gave up 5 bases; unmatched junction bases: 1. Full variable domain (missing parts from reference TRBV7-8 and TRBJ2-5): GAGVSQSPRYKVAKRGQDVALRCDPISGHVSLFWYQQALGQGPEFLTYFQNEAQLDKSGLPSDRFFAERPEGSVSTLKIQRTQQEDSAVYLCASRTGGETQYFGPGTRLLVL.

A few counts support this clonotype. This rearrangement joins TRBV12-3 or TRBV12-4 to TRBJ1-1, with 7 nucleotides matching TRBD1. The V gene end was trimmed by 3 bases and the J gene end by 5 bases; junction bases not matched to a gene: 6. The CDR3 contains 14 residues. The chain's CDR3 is CASSLTGRRTEAFF. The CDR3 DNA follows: TGTGCCAGCAGTTTGACAGGGAGGCGAACTGAAGCTTTCTTT.

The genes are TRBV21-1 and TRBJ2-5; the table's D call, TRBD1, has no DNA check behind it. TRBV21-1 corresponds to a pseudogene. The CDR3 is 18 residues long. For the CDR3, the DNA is TGTGCCAGCAGCTGCGGATTTTTTCCGGGACACCCTAATGAGACCCAGTACTTC. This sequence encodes CASSCGFFPGHPNETQYF.

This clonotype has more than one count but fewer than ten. Here the CDR3 DNA reads TGTGCCAGCAGTTACACCGGGACTAGCAACGAGCAGTACTTC. The encoded protein is CASSYTGTSNEQYF. This chain connects TRBV12-3 or TRBV12-4 to TRBJ2-7, with 9 bases identical to TRBD2. The CDR3 runs to 14 residues. Trimming took 4 bases from V and 5 from J; bases not matched to a gene: 6.

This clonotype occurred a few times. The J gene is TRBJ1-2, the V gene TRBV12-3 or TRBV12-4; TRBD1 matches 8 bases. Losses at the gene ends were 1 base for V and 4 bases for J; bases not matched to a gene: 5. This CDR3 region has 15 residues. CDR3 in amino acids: CASSLGAGGGYGYTF. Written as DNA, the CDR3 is TGTGCCAGCAGTTTAGGGGCAGGGGGCGGCTATGGCTACACCTTC.

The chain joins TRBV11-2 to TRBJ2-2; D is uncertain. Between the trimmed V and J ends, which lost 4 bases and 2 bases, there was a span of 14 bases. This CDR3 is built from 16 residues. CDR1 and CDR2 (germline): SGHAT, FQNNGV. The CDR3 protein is CASSSEGHPNTGELFF. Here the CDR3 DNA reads TGTGCCAGCAGCTCCGAAGGGCACCCTAACACCGGGGAGCTGTTTTTT.

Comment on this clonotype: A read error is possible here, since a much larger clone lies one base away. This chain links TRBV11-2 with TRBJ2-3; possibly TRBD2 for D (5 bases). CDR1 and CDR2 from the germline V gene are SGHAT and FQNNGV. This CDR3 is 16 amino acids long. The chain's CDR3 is CPSTRGEGGSTDTQYF. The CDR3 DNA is TGTCCCAGCACCCGGGGTGAGGGCGGGAGCACAGATACGCAGTATTTT. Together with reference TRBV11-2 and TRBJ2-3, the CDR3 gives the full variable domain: EAGVAQSPRYKIIEKRQSVAFWCNPISGHATLYWYQQILGQGPKLLIQFQNNGVVDDSQLPKDRFSAERLKGVDSTLKIQPAKLEDSAVYLCPSTRGEGGSTDTQYFGPGTRLTVL.

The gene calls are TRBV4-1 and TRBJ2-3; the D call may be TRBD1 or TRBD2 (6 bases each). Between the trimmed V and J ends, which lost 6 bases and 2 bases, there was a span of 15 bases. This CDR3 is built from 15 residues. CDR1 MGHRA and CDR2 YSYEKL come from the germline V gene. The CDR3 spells CASRRDTLTTDTQYF. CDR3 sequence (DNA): TGCGCCAGCAGGCGGGACACCCTAACCACAGATACGCAGTATTTT.

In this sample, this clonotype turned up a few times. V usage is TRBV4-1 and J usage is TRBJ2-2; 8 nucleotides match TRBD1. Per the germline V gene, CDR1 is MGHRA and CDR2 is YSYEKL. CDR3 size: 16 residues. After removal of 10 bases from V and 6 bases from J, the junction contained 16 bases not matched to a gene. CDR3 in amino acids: CATARGQAGSAGELFF. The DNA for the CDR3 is TGCGCCACAGCGCGGGGACAGGCCGGTAGTGCCGGGGAGCTGTTTTTT.

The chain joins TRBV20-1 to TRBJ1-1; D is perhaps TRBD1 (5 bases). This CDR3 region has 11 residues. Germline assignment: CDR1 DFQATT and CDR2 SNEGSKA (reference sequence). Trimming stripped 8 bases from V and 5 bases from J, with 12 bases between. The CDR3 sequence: CSYRRGTEAFF. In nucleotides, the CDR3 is TGCAGTTATAGGAGGGGAACTGAAGCTTTCTTT.

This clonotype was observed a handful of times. The CDR3 DNA sequence: TGCAGCGTTGAGACGGCAGGAGGTCCCCCAGATACGCAGTATTTT. This sequence encodes CSVETAGGPPDTQYF. V is TRBV29-1 and J is TRBJ2-3; D is perhaps TRBD2 (5 bases). Deletions cut 3 bases from V and 4 bases from J, with 17 bases between. Per the germline V gene, CDR1 is SQVTM and CDR2 is ANQGSEA. The CDR3 runs to 15 residues.

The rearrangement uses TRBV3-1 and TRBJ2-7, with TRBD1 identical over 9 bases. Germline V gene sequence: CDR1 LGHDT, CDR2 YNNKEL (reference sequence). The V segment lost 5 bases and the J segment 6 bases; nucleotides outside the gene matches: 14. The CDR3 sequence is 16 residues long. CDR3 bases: TGTGCCAGCAGCTCTTTCGCCGGGACAGGGTCTACCGAGCAGTACTTC. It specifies CASSSFAGTGSTEQYF.

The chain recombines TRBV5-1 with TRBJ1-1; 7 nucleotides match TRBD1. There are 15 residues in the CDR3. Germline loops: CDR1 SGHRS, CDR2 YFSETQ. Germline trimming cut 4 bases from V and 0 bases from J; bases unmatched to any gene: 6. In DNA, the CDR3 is TGCGCCAGCAGCAGATTACAGGGGTTGAACACTGAAGCTTTCTTT. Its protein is CASSRLQGLNTEAFF.

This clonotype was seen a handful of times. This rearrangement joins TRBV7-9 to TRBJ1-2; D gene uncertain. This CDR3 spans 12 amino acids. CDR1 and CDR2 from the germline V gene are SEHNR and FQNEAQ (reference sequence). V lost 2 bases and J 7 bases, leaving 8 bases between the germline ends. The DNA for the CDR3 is TGTGCCAGCAGCTTAACGAAGGGTGGCTACACCTTC. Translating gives CASSLTKGGYTF.

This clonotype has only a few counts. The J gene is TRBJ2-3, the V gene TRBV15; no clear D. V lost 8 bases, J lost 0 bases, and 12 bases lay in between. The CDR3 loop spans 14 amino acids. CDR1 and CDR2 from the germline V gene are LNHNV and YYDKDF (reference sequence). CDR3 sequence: CATQDRWSTDTQYF. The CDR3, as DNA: TGTGCCACCCAAGACCGATGGAGCACAGATACGCAGTATTTT.

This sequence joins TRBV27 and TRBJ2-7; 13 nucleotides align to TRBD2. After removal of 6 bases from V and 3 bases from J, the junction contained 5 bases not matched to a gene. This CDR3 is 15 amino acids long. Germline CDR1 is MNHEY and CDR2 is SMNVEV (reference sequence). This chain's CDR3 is CASSPRLAGGYEQYF. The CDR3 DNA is TGTGCCAGCAGCCCCCGACTAGCGGGAGGCTACGAGCAGTACTTC.

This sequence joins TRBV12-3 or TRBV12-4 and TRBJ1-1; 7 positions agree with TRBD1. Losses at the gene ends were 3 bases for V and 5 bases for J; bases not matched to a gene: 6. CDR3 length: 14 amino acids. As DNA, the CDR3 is TGTGCCAGCAGTTTCCACCAGGGGGGTACTGAAGCTTTCTTT. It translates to CASSFHQGGTEAFF.

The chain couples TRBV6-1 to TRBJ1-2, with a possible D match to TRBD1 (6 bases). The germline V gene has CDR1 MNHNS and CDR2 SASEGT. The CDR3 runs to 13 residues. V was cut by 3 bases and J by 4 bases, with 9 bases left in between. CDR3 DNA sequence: TGTGCCAGCAGTGAGCAGGGGTTCTATGGCTACACCTTC. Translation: CASSEQGFYGYTF.

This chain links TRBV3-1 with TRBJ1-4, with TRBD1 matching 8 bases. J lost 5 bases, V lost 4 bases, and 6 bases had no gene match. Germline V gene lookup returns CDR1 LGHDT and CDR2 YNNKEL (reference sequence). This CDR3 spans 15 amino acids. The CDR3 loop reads CASSPTGGWNEKLFF. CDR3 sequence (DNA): TGTGCCAGCAGCCCAACAGGGGGTTGGAATGAAAAACTGTTTTTT. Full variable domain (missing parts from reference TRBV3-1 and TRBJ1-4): DTAVSQTPKYLVTQMGNDKSIKCEQNLGHDTMYWYKQDSKKFLKIMFSYNNKELIINETVPNRFSPKSPDKAHLNLHINSLELGDSAVYFCASSPTGGWNEKLFFGSGTQLSVL.

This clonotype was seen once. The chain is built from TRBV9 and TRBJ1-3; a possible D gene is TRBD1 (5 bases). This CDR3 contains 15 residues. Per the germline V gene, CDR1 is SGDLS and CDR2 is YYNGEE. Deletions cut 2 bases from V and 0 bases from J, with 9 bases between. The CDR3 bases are TGTGCCAGCAGCGTGGCAGGGAGCTCTGGAAACACCATATATTTT. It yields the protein CASSVAGSSGNTIYF.

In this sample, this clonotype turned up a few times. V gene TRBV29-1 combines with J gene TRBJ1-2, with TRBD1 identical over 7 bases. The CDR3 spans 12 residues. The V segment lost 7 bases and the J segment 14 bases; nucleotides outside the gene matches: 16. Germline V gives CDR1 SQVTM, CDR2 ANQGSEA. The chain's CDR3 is CSASGTLTGLTF. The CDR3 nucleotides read TGCAGCGCCTCCGGGACACTGACAGGGTTAACCTTC.